One T cell receptor beta chain is described in this entry. The sample is drawn from a study of T cell changes during pregnancy in multiple sclerosis. Assay: immunoSEQ multiplex PCR; the TCRdb copy retains only in-frame clones and omits some. The data hold 72,000 or so clones, with 93% observed a single time. This material consisted of peripheral blood, taken in the second trimester of pregnancy. This TCR was sampled from a female donor with multiple sclerosis, enrolled in a pregnancy study.

CDR3 residues: CASSQGPRQGPYEQYF. The CDR3 nucleotides read TGCGCCAGCAGCCAAGGACCTCGACAGGGGCCCTACGAGCAGTACTTC. The chain combines TRBV4-1 with TRBJ2-7, with 8 bases aligning to TRBD1. The trim removed 1 base at V and 2 bases at J, leaving 7 bases unmatched. This CDR3 contains 16 residues. Per the germline V gene, CDR1 is MGHRA and CDR2 is YSYEKL.